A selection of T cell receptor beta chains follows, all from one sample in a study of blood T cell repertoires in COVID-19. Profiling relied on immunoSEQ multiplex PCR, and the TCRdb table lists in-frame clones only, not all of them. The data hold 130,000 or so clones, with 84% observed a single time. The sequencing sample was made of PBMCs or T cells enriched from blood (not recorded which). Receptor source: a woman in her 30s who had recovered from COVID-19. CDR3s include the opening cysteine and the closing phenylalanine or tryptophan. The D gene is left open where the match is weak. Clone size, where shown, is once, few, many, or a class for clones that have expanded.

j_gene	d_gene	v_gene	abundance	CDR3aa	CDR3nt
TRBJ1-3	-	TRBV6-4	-	CASSVGPGAGNTIYF	TGTGCCAGCAGTGTGGGTCCCGGAGCTGGAAACACCATATATTTT
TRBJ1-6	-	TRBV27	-	CASSLQATIFNSPLHF	TGTGCCAGCAGTTTACAGGCGACAATATTTAATTCACCCCTCCACTTT
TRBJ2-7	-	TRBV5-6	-	CASSLVTYEQYF	TGTGCCAGCAGCTTGGTTACCTACGAGCAGTACTTC
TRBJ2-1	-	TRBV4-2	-	CASSQAGDRNEQFF	TGTGCCAGCAGTCAAGCAGGGGATCGCAATGAGCAGTTCTTC
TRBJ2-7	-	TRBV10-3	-	CASGRITYEQYF	TGTGCCTCAGGTAGGATTACCTACGAGCAGTACTTC
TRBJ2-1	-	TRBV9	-	CASSVGSEQFF	TGTGCCAGCAGCGTCGGGAGTGAGCAGTTCTTC
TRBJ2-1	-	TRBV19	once	CASSIKGVGARGEQFF	TGTGCCAGTAGTATAAAAGGGGTGGGGGCCCGCGGAGAGCAGTTCTTC
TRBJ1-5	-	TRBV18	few	CASSRTGYNQPQHF	TGTGCCAGCTCACGCACAGGCTACAATCAGCCCCAGCATTTT
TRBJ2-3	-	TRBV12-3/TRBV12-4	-	CASSPRGDTQYF	TGTGCCAGCAGTCCCCGGGGAGATACGCAGTATTTT
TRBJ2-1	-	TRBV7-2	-	CASSPLRGSLRYNEQFF	TGTGCCAGCAGCCCCCTTAGGGGCTCCCTCCGGTACAATGAGCAGTTCTTC
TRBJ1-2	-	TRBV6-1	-	CASSDTGVHYGYTF	TGTGCCAGCAGTGACACGGGGGTTCACTATGGCTACACCTTC
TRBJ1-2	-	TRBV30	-	CAWSISSGEAGYTF	TGTGCCTGGAGCATCAGCTCAGGGGAAGCTGGCTACACCTTC
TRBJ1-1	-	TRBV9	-	CASSVAGRTEAFF	TGTGCCAGCAGCGTAGCAGGGCGTACTGAAGCTTTCTTT
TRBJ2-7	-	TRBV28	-	CASSQPPAYEQYF	TGTGCCAGCAGCCAACCCCCGGCCTACGAGCAGTACTTC
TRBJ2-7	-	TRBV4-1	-	CASSQVVAAYEQYF	TGCGCCAGCAGCCAAGTGGTTGCGGCCTACGAGCAGTACTTC
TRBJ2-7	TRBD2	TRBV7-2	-	CASSSAGTRSSYEQYF	TGTGCCAGCAGCAGCGCCGGGACTAGAAGCTCCTACGAGCAGTACTTC
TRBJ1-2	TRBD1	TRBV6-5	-	CASSSDRGRNYGYTF	TGTGCCAGCAGTTCCGACAGGGGGAGAAACTATGGCTACACCTTC
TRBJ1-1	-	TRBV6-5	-	CASTGGTEAFF	TGTGCCAGCACGGGGGGGACTGAAGCTTTCTTT
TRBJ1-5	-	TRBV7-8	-	CASSLGRTYSNQPQHF	TGTGCCAGCAGCTTAGGTCGTACCTATAGCAATCAGCCCCAGCATTTT
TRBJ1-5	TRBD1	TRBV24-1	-	CATSGQGLGQPQHF	TGTGCCACCAGTGGACAGGGGTTGGGTCAGCCCCAGCATTTT
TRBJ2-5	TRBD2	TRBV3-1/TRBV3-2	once	CASSLASGSASLFVETQYF	TGTGCCAGCAGCCTTGCTAGCGGGAGTGCCAGTCTTTTTGTAGAGACCCAGTACTTC
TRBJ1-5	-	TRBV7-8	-	CASSLGRSNQPQHF	TGTGCCAGCAGCTTAGGCAGGAGCAATCAGCCCCAGCATTTT
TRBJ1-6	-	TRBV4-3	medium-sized	CASSPVPNNSPLHF	TGCGCCAGCAGCCCAGTACCCAATAATTCACCCCTCCACTTT
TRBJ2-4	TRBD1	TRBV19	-	CASRGTGGWDKNIQYF	TGTGCCAGTAGGGGGACAGGGGGCTGGGACAAAAACATTCAGTACTTC
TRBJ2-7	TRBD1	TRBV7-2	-	CASSLVGHSGTGHYEQYF	TGTGCCAGCAGCTTAGTTGGGCATTCCGGGACAGGGCACTACGAGCAGTACTTC
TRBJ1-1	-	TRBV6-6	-	CASSSGVNTEAFF	TGTGCCAGCAGTTCGGGTGTGAACACTGAAGCTTTCTTT
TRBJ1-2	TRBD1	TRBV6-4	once	CASSPGGYYGYTF	TGTGCCAGCAGCCCAGGGGGTTACTATGGCTACACCTTC
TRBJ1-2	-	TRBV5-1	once	CASSPPEGNYGYTF	TGCGCCAGCAGCCCCCCGGAGGGAAACTATGGCTACACCTTC
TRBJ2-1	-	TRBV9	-	CASSAYGGDEQFF	TGTGCCAGCAGCGCTTATGGAGGCGATGAGCAGTTCTTC
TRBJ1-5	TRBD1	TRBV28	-	CASSYHRGQPQHF	TGTGCCAGCAGCTATCACAGGGGTCAGCCCCAGCATTTT
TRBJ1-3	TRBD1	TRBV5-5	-	CASSSVARTGGISGNTIYF	TGTGCCAGCAGCTCCGTCGCCCGGACAGGGGGAATATCTGGAAACACCATATATTTT
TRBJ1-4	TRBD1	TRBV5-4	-	CASSMDRHNEKLFF	TGTGCCAGCAGCATGGACAGGCACAATGAAAAACTGTTTTTT
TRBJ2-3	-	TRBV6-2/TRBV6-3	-	CASSYFGRGADTQYF	TGTGCCAGCAGTTACTTCGGCAGGGGCGCAGATACGCAGTATTTT
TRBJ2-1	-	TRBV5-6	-	CASSLGGYRVGAHYNEQFF	TGTGCCAGCAGCTTGGGGGGGTACAGGGTAGGAGCTCACTACAATGAGCAGTTCTTC
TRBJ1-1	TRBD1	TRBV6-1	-	CASSEVTGGASVAFF	TGTGCCAGCAGTGAAGTAACAGGGGGCGCAAGCGTAGCTTTCTTT
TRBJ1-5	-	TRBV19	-	CASSIGGTHNQPQHF	TGTGCCAGTAGTATCGGGGGGACTCACAATCAGCCCCAGCATTTT
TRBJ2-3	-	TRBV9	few	CASSPRQGGSGDTQYF	TGTGCCAGCAGCCCAAGACAGGGAGGTTCGGGAGATACGCAGTATTTT
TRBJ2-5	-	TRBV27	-	CASSFDRWGETQYF	TGTGCCAGCAGTTTCGACAGGTGGGGGGAGACCCAGTACTTC
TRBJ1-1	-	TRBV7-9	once	CASSLAQGGAFF	TGTGCCAGCAGCTTAGCGCAGGGTGGGGCTTTCTTT
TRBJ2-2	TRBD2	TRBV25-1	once	CASTRTSGINTGELFF	TGTGCCAGCACCAGGACTAGCGGGATTAACACCGGGGAGCTGTTTTTT
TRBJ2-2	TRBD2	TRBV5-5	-	CASTLAGGSNTGELFF	TGTGCCAGCACCCTAGCGGGAGGTTCGAACACCGGGGAGCTGTTTTTT
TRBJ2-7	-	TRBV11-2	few	CASRWGPSSYEQYF	TGTGCCAGCAGATGGGGGCCTAGCTCCTACGAGCAGTACTTC
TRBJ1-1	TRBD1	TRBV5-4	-	CASSSNRGSNTEAFF	TGTGCCAGCAGCTCCAACAGGGGCTCAAACACTGAAGCTTTCTTT